This record covers a single T cell receptor beta chain. The data originate from a study of technical replicates of blood from a handful of donors. Data came from immunoSEQ multiplex PCR; TCRdb stores just in-frame clones and leaves some out. Of around 70,000 clones listed, 85% to 95% are singletons. The CDR3 runs 14 residues. Germline V lookup: CDR1 SGHTA, CDR2 FQGTGA. Between the trimmed V and J ends, which lost 8 bases and 4 bases, there was a span of 14 bases. The sequence came from a human donor in good health. The material sequenced was T cells isolated from PBMCs. The rearrangement links TRBV7-3 to TRBJ2-2; D is perhaps TRBD1 (5 bases). The CDR3 DNA follows: TGTGCCAGCGGGCAGGGCAGGAGCACCGGGGAGCTGTTTTTT. Protein: CASGQGRSTGELFF.